This T cell receptor (beta chain) was sequenced for a study of cytomegalovirus exposure and HLA in healthy donors. Study findings and constraints: Indistinguishability led to the exclusion of some V segments, TRBV6-2 and TRBV6-3 included. Likely technical artifact: a cluster of highly shared sequence variants. Fewer N-insertions than the roughly 630-donor mean were reportedly shown by an Asian-associated ancestry cluster in a later analysis.

The CDR3 is made up of 14 amino acids. Per germline, CDR1 LNHDA and CDR2 SQIVND (reference sequence). Between the trimmed V and J ends, which lost 3 bases and 3 bases, there was a span of 9 bases. Comment on this clone: What it recognizes is unknown.

This PCR relied on a set of 60 Vbeta primers and 13 Jbeta primers. Method: immunoSEQ multiplex PCR; TCRdb's copy keeps in-frame clones and lacks some. The sample has 90,000 to 120,000 clones; roughly 85% are singletons. This sequence was found in a woman in her thirties or forties in good health and CMV-seronegative. Sequencing was carried out using PBMCs. The V and J genes are TRBV19 and TRBJ1-5, with D uncertain. CDR3: CASSIGRVNQPQHF. For the CDR3, the DNA is TGTGCCAGTAGTATTGGGCGGGTCAATCAGCCCCAGCATTTT.